This T cell receptor beta chain came from a study of blood T cell repertoires in COVID-19 (dated by TCRdb to the early 2020s). About the investigation overall: Collaborator samples came from the United States, Italy and Spain and covered acute and convalescent phases of COVID-19. The material from the prospective study consisted of cDNA or gDNA derived from T cells, B-cell-depleted T cells, or PBMCs. Deeply sampled blood TCRbeta repertoires from subjects exposed to, actively infected with, or recovered from COVID-19 were included in the dataset. The repertoires were released in a freely available public database intended as a resource for research on the immune response to SARS-CoV-2. The samples were drawn from the first 160 participants of the ongoing ImmuneRACE study and from under 1,500 subjects provided by 6 global collaborators. Sample metadata almost always included a de-identified subject ID, COVID-19 status, age in years and sex. Where available, HLA class I and class II types were taken from metadata supplied by the sample provider and were not determined by assay-based typing.

On this clone itself: Its antigen is unknown. No clone much larger than this one lies a single base away; base qualities are absent.

Each collaborating institution followed its own protocols to collect whole blood in K2EDTA tubes. For TCRbeta analysis, collaborators shipped samples in one of three forms: frozen whole blood, isolated PBMCs, or DNA extracted from either of those sample types. TCRbeta CDR3 regions were amplified from genomic DNA using the immunoSEQ Assay, a bias-controlled multiplex PCR. The authors' analysis ran thus. Within the assay, amplification of reference gene primers was used to estimate how many nucleated cells each sample contained. To quantify the absolute abundance of each unique TCRbeta CDR3 rearrangement, sequence reads were collapsed and filtered. For each sample, productive Simpson clonality was calculated as the square root of Simpson's diversity index over productive rearrangements. The immuneACCESS repertoire file appears here via TCRdb, limited to in-frame rearrangements. These files lack a portion of the clones; in checked studies, under half of the deficit traces to unresolved V genes, and the cause of the others is not known. V, J and clone size are taken as reported in that table, and D and trimming were inferred from the DNA itself. Across this sample there are fewer than 200,000 clones, with roughly 90% seen only once. The top ten clonotypes cover 0.53% of the sample.

The germline V gene (reference sequence) specifies MNHEY as CDR1 and SMNVEV as CDR2. V is cut back by 5 bases and J by 4 bases, with 6 bases in the junction unmatched. The cysteine opens and the phenylalanine closes a CDR3 of 15 amino acids. This entry keeps only the CDR3 DNA: 45 bases, framed from base 1. General findings and caveats noted by the study authors: Clinical and demographic metadata were provided uncurated, with the amount varying by source and participant.

The TCR sequence derives from a man between 45 and 60 years old with acute or convalescent COVID-19. The sample was peripheral blood. The chain links TRBV27 with TRBJ2-1; TRBD2 lines up with 9 middle nucleotides. For the CDR3, the sequence is CASSTLAGSYNEQFF. The bases read TGTGCCAGCAGTACGCTAGCGGGGAGTTACAATGAGCAGTTCTTC.